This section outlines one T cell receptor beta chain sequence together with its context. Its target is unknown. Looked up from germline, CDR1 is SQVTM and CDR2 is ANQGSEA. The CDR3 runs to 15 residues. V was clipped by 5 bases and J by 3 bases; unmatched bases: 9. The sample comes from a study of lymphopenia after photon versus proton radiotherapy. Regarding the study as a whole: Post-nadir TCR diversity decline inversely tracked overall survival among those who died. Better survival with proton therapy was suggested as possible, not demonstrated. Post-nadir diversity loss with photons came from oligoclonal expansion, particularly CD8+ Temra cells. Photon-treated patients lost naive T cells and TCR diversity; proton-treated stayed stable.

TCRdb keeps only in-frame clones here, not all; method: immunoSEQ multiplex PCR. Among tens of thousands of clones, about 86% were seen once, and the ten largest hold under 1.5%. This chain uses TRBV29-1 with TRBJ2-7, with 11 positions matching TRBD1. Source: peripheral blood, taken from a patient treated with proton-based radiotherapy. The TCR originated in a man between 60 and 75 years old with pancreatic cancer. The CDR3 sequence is CSVRTGTGGVYEQYF. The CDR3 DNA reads TGCAGCGTTAGAACCGGGACAGGGGGAGTCTACGAGCAGTACTTC.